The rows below give T cell receptor beta chains drawn from one sample of a study of CD8+CD57+ T cells in acquired aplastic anemia. TCRdb reanalysed the reads using MiXCR and keeps one entry per CDR3 protein. The sample lists more than 100,000 distinct CDR3 sequences, roughly two fifths seen once, with 8% to 9% in the top ten. The sequenced material came from sorted CD4+, CD8+, or CD8+CD57+ T cells (not recorded which) from PBMCs. These TCRs come from a human donor in good health, serving as a control. Both conserved end residues are part of each CDR3. A D gene is named only where the DNA matches it firmly. A clone size is listed for some rows: how often the clone was seen (once, few, many), or a class if it is expanded.

cdr3_nt,cdr3_aa,d_call,j_call,v_call,clone_size
TGCGCCAGCACCACTACAGCTAGCAATCAGCCCCAGCATTTT,CASTTTASNQPQHF,-,TRBJ1-5,TRBV10-2,-
TGTGCCAGCAGTGAGGGGTTCGCCGGCTACGAGCAGTACTTC,CASSEGFAGYEQYF,-,TRBJ2-7,TRBV2,few
TGTGCCATCAGGGGACAGGGGACTGAAGCTTTCTTT,CAIRGQGTEAFF,TRBD1,TRBJ1-1,TRBV10-3,few
TGTGCCAGCACAGAACTAGCGGGAGAGACAGATACGCAGTATTTT,CASTELAGETDTQYF,TRBD2,TRBJ2-3,TRBV5-4,-
TGTGCCAGTGCCCTGGACTTCTCGAACACCGGGGAGCCGTTTTTT,CASALDFSNTGEPFF,-,TRBJ2-2,TRBV2,-
TGCAGTGCTACCACGGGACAGGGGTTTGGGAATGAGCAGTTCTTC,CSATTGQGFGNEQFF,TRBD1,TRBJ2-1,TRBV20-1,many
TGTGCCAGCAGGCCGGGACTAGCGGCCCACGAGCAGTACTTC,CASRPGLAAHEQYF,TRBD2,TRBJ2-7,TRBV6-1,-
TGTGTCAGCAGTAGCACCGGGACATACCCAAACATTCAGTACTTC,CVSSSTGTYPNIQYF,-,TRBJ2-4,TRBV6-1,-
TGTGTCAGCGGCTTTAACGGTATGCAAACTGAAGCTTTCTTT,CVSGFNGMQTEAFF,-,TRBJ1-1,TRBV5-4,-
TGTGCCAGCAACAAAAGAGCGGGGGGAGACACCGGGGAGCTGTTTTTT,CASNKRAGGDTGELFF,TRBD2,TRBJ2-2,TRBV11-1,few
TGCGCCAGCAGCTTGACCGGGACAGAAGATTCACCCCTCCACTTT,CASSLTGTEDSPLHF,TRBD1,TRBJ1-6,TRBV5-1,many
TGTGCCAGTCGTATAGTCTCCAAGGGGGGGAGGACTGAAGCTTTCTTT,CASRIVSKGGRTEAFF,-,TRBJ1-1,TRBV19,-
TGCAGTGCTAGTGGTGTGACAGGGGGCGCGGGAACTGAAGCTTTCTTT,CSASGVTGGAGTEAFF,TRBD1,TRBJ1-1,TRBV20-1,many
TGTGCCACCAGTGATTCCGGGACAGGGCCCCACGAGCAGTACTTC,CATSDSGTGPHEQYF,TRBD1,TRBJ2-7,TRBV12-3/TRBV12-4,-